A single sample is the source of the 14 T cell receptor beta chains below, sequenced in a study of early T cells in non-severe SARS-CoV-2 infection. MiXCR was run by TCRdb on the 5' RACE reads, yielding one entry per CDR3 protein. The table has about 31,000 distinct CDR3 sequences, 5.8% seen once. Source material: whole blood. These receptor sequences come from an adult who was a healthcare worker with PCR-confirmed SARS-CoV-2 infection or an uninfected control (not recorded which).

This clonotype was seen more than once but under ten times. V gene TRBV10-3 combines with J gene TRBJ1-4; D is ambiguous. Looked up from germline, CDR1 is ENHRY and CDR2 is SYGVKD. The CDR3 totals 12 residues. Trimming left V 5 bases short and J 5 bases short, with 6 bases between. CDR3 region: CAISTQNEKLFF. The CDR3 nucleotides read TGTGCCATCAGTACACAGAATGAAAAACTGTTTTTT.

By proportion, this clonotype is medium-sized. The chain links TRBV20-1 to TRBJ2-7; D possibly corresponds to TRBD1 (6 bases). The V gene lost 5 bases and the J gene lost 7 bases, with 15 bases spanning the gap. The length of the CDR3 is 12 residues. From germline, CDR1 is DFQATT and CDR2 SNEGSKA (reference sequence). CDR3 loop: CSAHRDKREQYF. The CDR3 nucleotides are TGCAGTGCTCACCGGGACAAGAGGGAGCAGTACTTC.

In this sample, this clonotype turned up a few times. The gene calls are TRBV24-1 and TRBJ2-3; D is perhaps TRBD2 (6 bases). V lost 0 bases, J lost 4 bases, and 16 bases lay in between. Germline lookup yields CDR1 KGHDR and CDR2 SFDVKD. There are 17 residues in the CDR3. The CDR3 coding sequence is TGTGCCACCAGTGATTTGGGCCGGGACTTAGACCCAGATACGCAGTATTTT. This codes for CATSDLGRDLDPDTQYF.

This clonotype showed up many times. The chain employs TRBV12-3 or TRBV12-4 and TRBJ2-3; 8 bases align to TRBD1. The V and J ends lost 4 bases and 3 bases, in that order; junction bases with no gene match: 9. This CDR3 has 16 amino acids. The CDR3 nucleotides read TGTGCCAGCAGTTCCTCAAGGGACAGGAGAACAGATACGCAGTATTTT. This gives the protein CASSSSRDRRTDTQYF.

This clonotype was detected ten times or more. V usage is TRBV9 and J usage is TRBJ2-5; no clear D gene. Between the trimmed V and J ends, which lost 3 bases and 4 bases, there was a span of 7 bases. CDR3 length equals 12 residues. Germline CDR1 is SGDLS and CDR2 is YYNGEE. The CDR3 coding sequence is TGTGCCAGCAGCGACAGAGCAGAGACCCAGTACTTC. It specifies CASSDRAETQYF.

In regard to this clonotype: A much larger clone lies one base from this, so it may be a read error. V and J are TRBV12-3 or TRBV12-4 and TRBJ1-1; D ambiguous. This CDR3 comprises 13 residues. CDR3 bases: TGTGTCAGCAGCCCCTATCTATTCACTGAAGCTTTCTTT. Translating gives CVSSPYLFTEAFF.

This clonotype was seen ten or more times. The V and J genes are TRBV2 and TRBJ2-3, with 11 bases matching TRBD2. The length of the CDR3 is 16 residues. The ends lost 5 bases at V and 6 bases at J; junction bases unmatched: 10. CDR1 SNHLY and CDR2 FYNNEI come from the germline V gene. CDR3 DNA sequence: TGTGCCAGCAGTCCGGCTAGCGGGAGGTCGTGGGATACGCAGTATTTT. Translation gives CASSPASGRSWDTQYF.

Ten or more counts support this clonotype. This chain connects TRBV2 to TRBJ2-7, with no clear D. The CDR3 length is 16 residues. V lost 0 bases, J lost 0 bases, and 12 bases lay in between. Germline assignment: CDR1 SNHLY and CDR2 FYNNEI. The CDR3 here is CASSEALSAGSYEQYF. The CDR3 DNA reads TGTGCCAGCAGTGAAGCGCTTTCCGCCGGCTCCTACGAGCAGTACTTC. The full variable domain, its missing parts supplied by reference TRBV2 and TRBJ2-7, is EPEVTQTPSHQVTQMGQEVILRCVPISNHLYFYWYRQILGQKVEFLVSFYNNEISEKSEIFDDQFSVERPDGSNFTLKIRSTKLEDSAMYFCASSEALSAGSYEQYFGPGTRLTVT.

This clonotype came up many times. For the CDR3, the DNA is TGTGCCAGCAGCACCCGGACAGCCGATAATGAAAAACTGTTTTTT. Its translation: CASSTRTADNEKLFF. This sequence joins TRBV7-9 and TRBJ1-4; perhaps TRBD1 as D (6 bases). Per the germline V gene, CDR1 is SEHNR and CDR2 is FQNEAQ (reference sequence). V shed 5 bases and J shed 4 bases, with 14 bases lying between them. The CDR3 loop spans 15 amino acids.

This clonotype has at least ten counts. CDR3 region: CASSLRLAGGNEQFF. DNA for the CDR3: TGTGCCAGTAGTCTCAGACTAGCGGGAGGCAATGAGCAGTTCTTC. The chain couples TRBV19 to TRBJ2-1, with TRBD2 matching over 13 bases. The germline V gene has CDR1 LNHDA and CDR2 SQIVND (reference sequence). The V and J ends lost 5 bases and 6 bases, in that order; junction bases with no gene match: 4. This CDR3 contains 15 residues.

This clonotype has a count of ten or more. The chain has TRBV27 and TRBJ1-5; a weak D match, TRBD1 (6 bases). Germline-derived CDR1 and CDR2 are MNHEY and SMNVEV (reference sequence). Deletions cut 6 bases from V and 0 bases from J, with 9 bases between. This CDR3 has 14 amino acids. The CDR3 reads CASRLDSSNQPQHF. The DNA of the CDR3 is TGTGCCAGCAGGTTGGACAGTAGCAATCAGCCCCAGCATTTT.

There are many counts of this clonotype. The rearrangement joins TRBV7-8 to TRBJ2-1, with TRBD1 matching 12 bases. Germline CDR1 SGHVS, CDR2 FQNEAQ. J lost 7 bases, V lost 2 bases, and 27 bases had no gene match. The CDR3 has 23 residues. The CDR3 sequence: CASSLPGQGAMSPGPPPRNEQFF. CDR3 in DNA: TGTGCCAGCAGCTTACCGGGACAGGGGGCAATGAGTCCGGGACCCCCTCCTCGGAATGAGCAGTTCTTC.

This clonotype has ten or more counts. V gene TRBV6-5 combines with J gene TRBJ2-1; D is uncertain. The CDR3 runs 17 residues. The germline V and J ends were trimmed by 2 bases and 7 bases, with 21 bases remaining between them. The germline V gene encodes CDR1 MNHEY and CDR2 SVGAGI. As DNA, the CDR3 is TGTGCCAGCAGTTACCCCCCGGCAGGAGCTCCATTGAATGAGCAGTTCTTC. It translates to CASSYPPAGAPLNEQFF.

This clonotype was recorded many times. The chain combines TRBV5-1 with TRBJ1-2, with unresolved D. The V end lost 2 bases, the J end lost 10 bases, and 12 bases lay between the germline ends. Per germline, CDR1 SGHRS and CDR2 YFSETQ. This CDR3 comprises 12 residues. The CDR3 sequence is CASSLRSSDYTF. CDR3 DNA: TGCGCCAGCAGCTTAAGGTCCTCGGACTACACCTTC. Complete variable domain (other parts from reference TRBV5-1 and TRBJ1-2): KAGVTQTPRYLIKTRGQQVTLSCSPISGHRSVSWYQQTPGQGLQFLFEYFSETQRNKGNFPGRFSGRQFSNSRSEMNVSTLELGDSALYLCASSLRSSDYTFGSGTRLTVV.